Below, 7 T cell receptor beta chains from the same sample are listed, as sequenced in a study of T cells in Graves' hyperthyroidism and ophthalmopathy. From RNA transcripts, TCR beta CDR3 regions were amplified. HTBI primers were the set used in a first-round RT-PCR of the TCR CDR3. TCRdb used MiXCR to reprocess the multiplex PCR reads, holding one entry per CDR3 protein. The data contain a few hundred thousand distinct CDR3 sequences, roughly 18% of them singletons. Specimen: blood. The receptors were sampled from a woman between 18 and 29 years old with Graves' ophthalmopathy.

This clonotype was seen repeatedly, ten times or more. This chain joins TRBV30 and TRBJ1-4, with 10 bases aligning to TRBD1. Losses at the gene ends were 2 bases for V and 8 bases for J; bases not matched to a gene: 8. Germline CDR1 GTSNPN, CDR2 SVGIG (reference sequence). The CDR3 extends over 15 amino acids. The CDR3, as DNA: TGTGCCTGGAGTCGATCCGGGACAGGGGAAGAAAAACTGTTTTTT. Translating gives CAWSRSGTGEEKLFF.

The chain links TRBV7-9 to TRBJ2-5; D is possibly TRBD1 (6 bases). CDR3 size: 15 residues. Germline lookup yields CDR1 SEHNR and CDR2 FQNEAQ (reference sequence). V dropped 2 bases and J dropped 0 bases, with 10 bases sitting between them. This chain's CDR3 is CASSLRDNDQETQYF. DNA for the CDR3: TGTGCCAGCAGCTTAAGGGACAACGACCAAGAGACCCAGTACTTC.

CDR3 loop: CASSLGLAGVRDTQYF. Here the CDR3 DNA reads TGTGCCAGCAGCCTGGGACTAGCGGGAGTGAGAGATACGCAGTATTTT. This chain connects TRBV14 to TRBJ2-3; TRBD2 matches 14 bases. The CDR3 extends over 16 amino acids. V shed 4 bases, J shed 5 bases, and the junction held 5 bases outside the gene matches. CDR1 SGHDN and CDR2 FVKESK come from the germline V gene.

A note on this clonotype: One junction end disagrees with the germline gene, perhaps due to a read error. The chain uses TRBV20-1 and TRBJ2-3; D is possibly TRBD2 (5 bases). The germline CDR1 and CDR2 sequences are DFQATT and SNEGSKA (reference sequence). CDR3 length: 12 amino acids. CDR3 sequence (DNA): TGCAGTGCTCGAGAGGGAACAGATACGCAGTATTTT. It translates to CSAREGTDTQYF.

This clonotype was detected many times. The V call is TRBV28, the J call TRBJ1-4; D unresolved. The CDR3 is made up of 18 amino acids. The germline V and J ends were trimmed by 1 base and 0 bases, with 15 bases remaining between them. Germline values: CDR1 MDHEN, CDR2 SYDVKM. The CDR3 here is CASSLSIDGRATNEKLFF. As DNA, the CDR3 is TGTGCCAGCAGTTTATCCATAGACGGGCGAGCAACTAATGAAAAACTGTTTTTT.

This clonotype was detected a few times. The V call is TRBV9, the J call TRBJ2-7; possible D gene TRBD1, 6 bases. The CDR3 has 14 residues. Germline CDR1 SGDLS, CDR2 YYNGEE. Trimming cost V 0 bases and J 2 bases, with 9 bases left between them. For the CDR3, the DNA is TGTGCCAGCAGCGTAGCAGGGGCAGCCTACGAGCAGTACTTC. It specifies CASSVAGAAYEQYF.

This clonotype has at least ten counts. This rearrangement joins TRBV2 to TRBJ2-5; no clear D gene. V lost 5 bases, J lost 5 bases, and 9 bases lay in between. The germline V gene has CDR1 SNHLY and CDR2 FYNNEI. This CDR3 contains 12 residues. The DNA of the CDR3 is TGTGCCAGCAGTTCCGTAGAGGAGACCCAGTACTTC. Translated: CASSSVEETQYF.